This T cell receptor (beta chain) was found in a study of metastatic and nonmetastatic thyroid tumors. Prior to thyroid surgery, none of the patients had received any treatment. TCRdb re-analyzed the PCR reads through MiXCR. The sample records about 24,000 clones, around 21% being singletons. Germline V gene data show CDR1 as SGHRS and CDR2 as YFSETQ. CDR3 length: 13 residues. V lost 3 bases, J lost 3 bases, and 10 bases lay in between. This clone was observed many times. This TCR derives from a male donor with papillary thyroid cancer or a benign thyroid nodule (not recorded which). Some clones in this sample may be carry-over from other donors' samples. The material sequenced was blood. The V call is TRBV5-1, the J call TRBJ2-7; D is perhaps TRBD1 (6 bases). The CDR3 sequence is CASSSGQFYEQYF. The CDR3 DNA reads TGCGCCAGCAGCTCAGGACAGTTCTACGAGCAGTACTTC.